Each of the 8 T cell receptor beta chains below was sequenced from the same sample in a study of Graves' ophthalmopathy and Graves' hyperthyroidism. RNA transcripts were the source from which TCR beta CDR3 regions were amplified. HTBI-primed first-round RT-PCR preceded second-round multiplex PCR. One entry per CDR3 protein, called by TCRdb with MiXCR from the multiplex PCR reads. This sample has 200,000 to 300,000 distinct CDR3 sequences, with around 42% found just once. Sequenced material: peripheral blood. These receptors all stem from an adult man with Graves' ophthalmopathy.

The DNA of the CDR3 is TGTGCCACCAGTGATTCGGGGACAGAGAACACCGGGGAGCTGTTTTTT. Its protein product is CATSDSGTENTGELFF. The V and J genes are TRBV24-1 and TRBJ2-2; 7 bases match TRBD1. The CDR3 is 16 amino acids. Germline assignment: CDR1 KGHDR and CDR2 SFDVKD. Germline trimming cut 2 bases from V and 1 base from J; bases unmatched to any gene: 3.

This clonotype was seen only a few times. V and J are TRBV24-1 and TRBJ2-2; 9 nucleotides line up with TRBD1. Germline loops: CDR1 KGHDR, CDR2 SFDVKD. This CDR3 contains 15 residues. Losses at the gene ends were 9 bases for V and 3 bases for J; bases not matched to a gene: 7. CDR3 residues: CATSRQGGDTGELFF. For the CDR3, the DNA is TGTGCCACCTCGAGACAGGGGGGGGACACCGGGGAGCTGTTTTTT.

This clonotype was seen many times. The V gene is TRBV3-1, the J gene TRBJ2-5, with D unclear. The germline V and J ends were trimmed by 0 bases and 2 bases, with 4 bases remaining between them. The germline V gene has CDR1 LGHDT and CDR2 YNNKEL (reference sequence). This CDR3 spans 13 amino acids. The CDR3 coding sequence is TGTGCCAGCAGCCAAGAGGCACAAGAGACCCAGTACTTC. Residues: CASSQEAQETQYF.

This clonotype was seen many times. This chain connects TRBV10-3 to TRBJ1-1; D remains unclear. The CDR3 contains 15 residues. Deletions cut 4 bases from V and 0 bases from J, with 12 bases between. The germline V gene has CDR1 ENHRY and CDR2 SYGVKD. This CDR3 reads CAISVSKTVNTEAFF. The CDR3, as DNA: TGTGCCATCAGTGTATCCAAAACGGTGAACACTGAAGCTTTCTTT.

The chain couples TRBV5-4 to TRBJ1-1, with D hard to call. Germline-derived CDR1 and CDR2 are SGHNT and YYREEE (reference sequence). Trimming took off 3 bases at V and 4 bases at J, with 13 bases between the two ends. This CDR3 is 14 amino acids long. The DNA for the CDR3 is TGTGCCAGCAGCTCCCCCAAGCGCGGCACTGAAGCTTTCTTT. Its translation: CASSSPKRGTEAFF.

Of note for this clonotype: The missing conserved phenylalanine or tryptophan at the end of this CDR3 makes a read error likely. The chain links TRBV2 to TRBJ1-5; maybe TRBD1 (6 bases). Germline CDR1 is SNHLY and CDR2 is FYNNEI. Between the trimmed V and J ends, which lost 5 bases and 0 bases, there was a span of 20 bases. The CDR3 is 18 residues long. CDR3 sequence reads: CASSSLTDSFYSNQPQHS. Written as DNA, the CDR3 is TGTGCCAGCAGTTCCCTAACGGACAGTTTCTATAGCAATCAGCCCCAGCATTCT.

The chain is built from TRBV24-1 and TRBJ2-2; no definite D call. Germline V gives CDR1 KGHDR, CDR2 SFDVKD. Trimming removed 11 bases at V and 5 bases at J, with 17 bases between. CDR3 length: 14 amino acids. CDR3 DNA: TGTGCCAGCAGCCAAGGTGCGGAAACCGGGGAGCTGTTTTTT. This sequence encodes CASSQGAETGELFF.

V is TRBV18 and J is TRBJ1-2, with D hard to call. CDR1 KGHSH and CDR2 LQKENI come from the germline V gene. This CDR3 is 13 amino acids long. V lost 2 bases and J 7 bases, leaving 11 bases between the germline ends. The CDR3 spells CASSPAGIGGYTF. The DNA of the CDR3 is TGTGCCAGCTCACCAGCGGGGATCGGTGGCTACACCTTC.